This TCR beta chain was recorded in a study of T cells in Graves' hyperthyroidism and ophthalmopathy. Regarding the study as a whole: The model identified upcoming ophthalmopathy a median around 7.1 months ahead of onset. Among clonotypes expanded in thyroid above 0.001, most were also found in blood.

No ophthalmopathy progression within 18 months constituted stable Graves' hyperthyroidism. The hyperthyroidism patients had all been newly diagnosed, and their disease duration was under 2 months. Their ages ranged from 18 to 65 years. This clonotype was counted at least ten times. Its cognate antigen is unknown. The CDR3 runs 14 residues. The germline V gene has CDR1 MDHEN and CDR2 SYDVKM. Trimming stripped 4 bases from V and 0 bases from J, with 9 bases between. Researchers amplified the TCR beta CDR3 regions from RNA transcripts. During a first-round RT-PCR of the TCR CDR3, the HTBI primer set was used. In TCRdb, the multiplex PCR reads were re-called with MiXCR into one record per CDR3 protein. Seen here are a few hundred thousand distinct CDR3 sequences, roughly an eighth observed once, and the top ten hold about 4.9%.

This receptor was identified in a woman between 18 and 30 years old with Graves' hyperthyroidism. Sequencing was carried out using blood. The chain recombines TRBV28 with TRBJ1-1; possibly TRBD1 for D (5 bases). CDR3 amino acids: CASSSGALNTEAFF. CDR3 DNA sequence: TGTGCCAGCAGTTCCGGGGCTTTGAACACTGAAGCTTTCTTT.